This T cell receptor beta chain was documented in a study of shared clonotypes between healthy human individuals. Unsorted PBMC samples were amplified in replicate PCRs containing 300 ng DNA, 30,000 or so T cell genomes. Only in-frame clones appear in the TCRdb table, and some are missing; sequencing was by immunoSEQ multiplex PCR. The table lists about 560,000 clones, 70% to 80% of them singletons, with 12% in the top ten. Adults of Caucasian background living in Nashville, Tennessee made up all donors. The table lists this clone with a count of one. The CDR3 is 17 amino acids. Deletions cut 2 bases from V and 3 bases from J, with 16 bases between. Germline-derived CDR1 and CDR2 are MNHEY and SMNVEV (reference sequence).

The sequence derives from a woman aged 40 to 55 in good health. Some clones in this sample may be carry-over from other donors' samples. Sequenced: PBMCs. V is TRBV27 and J is TRBJ2-2, with D perhaps matching TRBD1 (7 bases). The CDR3 loop is CASSLLWRGTDTGELFF. The CDR3 DNA is TGTGCCAGCAGTTTACTCTGGAGGGGGACAGACACCGGGGAGCTGTTTTTT.